The present T cell receptor beta chain was sequenced within a study of blood T cell repertoires in COVID-19. Overall study: Some COVID-19 samples were acute and others convalescent; all came from the United States, Italy and Spain. T cells, B-cell-depleted T cells, or PBMCs provided the cDNA or gDNA that served as material.

This clone was counted a single time. Germline values: CDR1 MNHEY, CDR2 SMNVEV (reference sequence). J gave up 15 bases and V 5 bases, and 9 bases lay outside the gene matches. The CDR3 is 13 residues long. Authors' methods: Scientists estimated how many nucleated cells there were by amplifying reference gene primers. Assay used: immunoSEQ multiplex PCR; TCRdb lists only in-frame clones, some missing. That table gives V, J and clone size, and the DNA gave D and trimming. The sample carries 220,000 or so clones, 80% to 90% recorded once. V gene TRBV27 combines with J gene TRBJ2-1; TRBD1 aligns across 11 bases. Sequenced: peripheral blood. The TCR sequence derives from a man aged 50 or older who had recovered from COVID-19. In DNA form, the CDR3 reads TGTGCCAGCAGTCCTAGAGGACAGGGGGCATGGTTCTTC. Translating gives CASSPRGQGAWFF.